This T cell receptor (beta chain) was identified during a study of shared clonotypes between healthy human individuals. The germline V gene encodes CDR1 SEHNR and CDR2 FQNEAQ (reference sequence). The CDR3 extends over 15 amino acids. Trimming took 5 bases from V and 1 from J, leaving 14 bases between them. Only in-frame clones appear in the TCRdb table, and some are missing; sequencing was by immunoSEQ multiplex PCR. The data show 2 million to 2.5 million clones, roughly 93% seen once. The source of this sequence is a man aged 18 to 29 in good health. Some clones in this sample may be carry-over from other donors' samples. The chain combines TRBV7-9 with TRBJ2-5; a weak D match, TRBD1 (6 bases). Sequenced sample: naive CD4+ T cells from PBMCs. Subset: CD45RA+ positively selected. The DNA for the CDR3 is TGTGCCAGCAGCGCCTGGCAGGACAGCCAAGAGACCCAGTACTTC. This translates into CASSAWQDSQETQYF.